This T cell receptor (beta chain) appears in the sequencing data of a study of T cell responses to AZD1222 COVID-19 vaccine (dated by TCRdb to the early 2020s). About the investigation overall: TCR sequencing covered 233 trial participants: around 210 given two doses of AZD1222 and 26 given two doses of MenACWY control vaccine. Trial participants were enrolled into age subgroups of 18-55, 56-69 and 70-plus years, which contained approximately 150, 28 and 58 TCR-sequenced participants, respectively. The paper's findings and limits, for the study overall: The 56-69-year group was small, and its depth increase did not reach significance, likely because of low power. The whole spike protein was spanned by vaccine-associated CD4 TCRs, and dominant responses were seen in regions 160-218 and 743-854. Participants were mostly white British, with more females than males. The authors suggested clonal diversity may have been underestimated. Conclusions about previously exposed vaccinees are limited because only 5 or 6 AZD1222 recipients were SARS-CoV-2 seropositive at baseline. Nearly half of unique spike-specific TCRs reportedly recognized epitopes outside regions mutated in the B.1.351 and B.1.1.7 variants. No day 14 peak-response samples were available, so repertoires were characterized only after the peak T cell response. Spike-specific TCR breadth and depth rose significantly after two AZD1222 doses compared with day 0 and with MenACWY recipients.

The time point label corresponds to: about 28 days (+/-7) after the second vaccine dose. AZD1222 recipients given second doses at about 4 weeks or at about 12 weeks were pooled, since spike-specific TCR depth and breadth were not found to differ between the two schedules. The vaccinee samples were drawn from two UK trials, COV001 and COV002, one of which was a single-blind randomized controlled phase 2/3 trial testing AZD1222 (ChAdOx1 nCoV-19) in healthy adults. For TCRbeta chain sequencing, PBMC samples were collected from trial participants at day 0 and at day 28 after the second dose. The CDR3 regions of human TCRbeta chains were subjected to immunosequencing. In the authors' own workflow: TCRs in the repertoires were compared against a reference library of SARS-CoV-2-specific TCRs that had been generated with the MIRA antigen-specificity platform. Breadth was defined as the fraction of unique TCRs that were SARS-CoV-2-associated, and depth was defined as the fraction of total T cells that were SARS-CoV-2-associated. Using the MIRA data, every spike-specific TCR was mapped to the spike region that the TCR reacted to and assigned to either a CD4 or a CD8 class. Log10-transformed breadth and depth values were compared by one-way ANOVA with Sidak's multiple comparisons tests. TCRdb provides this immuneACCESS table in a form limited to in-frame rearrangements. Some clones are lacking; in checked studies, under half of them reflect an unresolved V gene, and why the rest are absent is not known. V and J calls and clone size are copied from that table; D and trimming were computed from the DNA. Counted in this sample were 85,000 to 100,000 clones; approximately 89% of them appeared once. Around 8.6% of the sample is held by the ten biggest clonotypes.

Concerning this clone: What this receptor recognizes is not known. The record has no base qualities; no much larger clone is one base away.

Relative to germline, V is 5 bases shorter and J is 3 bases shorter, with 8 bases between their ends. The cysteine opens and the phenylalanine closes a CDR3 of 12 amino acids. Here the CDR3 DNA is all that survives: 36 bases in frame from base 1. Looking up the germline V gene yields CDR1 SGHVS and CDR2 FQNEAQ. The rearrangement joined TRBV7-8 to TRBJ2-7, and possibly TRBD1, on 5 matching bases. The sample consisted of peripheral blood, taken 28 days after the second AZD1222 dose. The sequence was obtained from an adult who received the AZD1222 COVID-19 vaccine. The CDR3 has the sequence CASSQGVYEQYF. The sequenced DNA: TGTGCCAGCAGCCAGGGTGTCTACGAGCAGTACTTC.